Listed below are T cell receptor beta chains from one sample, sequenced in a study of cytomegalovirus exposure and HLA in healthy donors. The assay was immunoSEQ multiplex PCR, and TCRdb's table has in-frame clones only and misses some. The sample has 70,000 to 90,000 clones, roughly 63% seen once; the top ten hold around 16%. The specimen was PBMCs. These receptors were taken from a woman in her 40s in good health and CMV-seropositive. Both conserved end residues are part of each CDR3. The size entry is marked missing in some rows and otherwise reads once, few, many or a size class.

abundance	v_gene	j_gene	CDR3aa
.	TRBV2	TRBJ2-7	CASVGTSGSYEQYF
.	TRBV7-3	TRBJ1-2	CASSLNHRTPGNGYTF
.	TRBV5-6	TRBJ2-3	CASSWGLGTDTQYF
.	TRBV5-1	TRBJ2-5	CASSPLADETQYF
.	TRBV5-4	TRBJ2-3	CASSTRQTRTDTQYF
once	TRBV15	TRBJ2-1	CATSRDPLAGDNEQFF
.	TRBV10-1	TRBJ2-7	CASSENTGLAVYEQYF
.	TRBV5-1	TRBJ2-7	CASSLAAPPESYEQYF
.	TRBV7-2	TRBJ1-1	CASSPFVSNTEAFF
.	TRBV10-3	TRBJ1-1	CAISESWQGTEAFF
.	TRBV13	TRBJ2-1	CASSPPWDSAERVF
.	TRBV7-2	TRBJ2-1	CASGRLAGLNEQFF
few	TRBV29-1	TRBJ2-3	CSVEKQHTDTQYF
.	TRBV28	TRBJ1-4	CASLGGASYEKLFF
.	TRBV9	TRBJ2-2	CASSVVGSGANTGELFF
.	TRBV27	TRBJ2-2	CASGPGDRGNTGELFF
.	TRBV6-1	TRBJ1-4	CASSEALQGGISNEKLFF
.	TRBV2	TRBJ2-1	CASSRDRGTNEQFF
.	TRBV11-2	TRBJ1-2	CASSLDPDYGYTF
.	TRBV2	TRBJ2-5	CASSDRTGEETQYF
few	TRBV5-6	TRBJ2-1	CASSPRSAGGLEQFF
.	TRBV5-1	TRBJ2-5	CASRILGQETQYF
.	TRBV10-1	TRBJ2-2	CASSPQTGELFF
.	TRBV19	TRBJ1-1	CASSIDPLGQGLLNTEAFF
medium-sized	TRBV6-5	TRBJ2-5	CASSYTKQAAETQYF
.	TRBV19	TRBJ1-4	CASSTGQAAANEKLFF
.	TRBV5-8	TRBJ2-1	CASSLDGSGSNEQFF
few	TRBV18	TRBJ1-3	CASSPQTGNRNTIYF
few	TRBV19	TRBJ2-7	CASSIISGGSEQYF
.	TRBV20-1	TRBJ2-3	CSSVVNTQYF
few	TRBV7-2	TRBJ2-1	CASSPTSGGRGEQFF
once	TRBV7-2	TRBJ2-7	CAGSLLQGPYEQYF
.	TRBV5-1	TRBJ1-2	CASSMGQYGYTF
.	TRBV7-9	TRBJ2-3	CASSPLVTDTQYF
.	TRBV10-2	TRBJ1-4	CASSDWEESEKLFF
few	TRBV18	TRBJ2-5	CASSPLGQGTGETQYF
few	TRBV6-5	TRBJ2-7	CASSTGTSGSYEQYF
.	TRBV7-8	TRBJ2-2	CASSFSSARGNTGELFF
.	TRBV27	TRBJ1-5	CASSFGQGRPQHF
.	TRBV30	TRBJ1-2	CAWSPRDSPYGYTF
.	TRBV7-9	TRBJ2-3	CASSYWTGRTDTQYF
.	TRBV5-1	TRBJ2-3	CASRALASTTDTQYF
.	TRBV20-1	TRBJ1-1	CSASVNTEAFF
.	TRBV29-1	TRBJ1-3	CSVLTGGGNTIYF
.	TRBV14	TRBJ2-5	CASSQDRQGVFSTQYF
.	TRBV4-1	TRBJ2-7	CASSQELAGSSYEQYF
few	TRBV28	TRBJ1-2	CASSPPQGLLGDKYGYTF
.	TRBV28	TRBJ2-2	CASSFWGRVEPGELFF
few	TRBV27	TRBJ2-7	CASSLSQTLLAGGVYEQYF
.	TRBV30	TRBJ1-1	CAWSNGGEAFF
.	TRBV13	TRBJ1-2	CASSFGAGQGNNYGYTF
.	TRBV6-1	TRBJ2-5	CASEGGQGAQETQYF
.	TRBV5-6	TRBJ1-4	CASSLQGARANEKLFF
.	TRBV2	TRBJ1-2	CASSTGPRYGYTF
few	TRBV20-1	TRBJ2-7	CSGGQGNEQYF
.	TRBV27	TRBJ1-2	CASSPTEIPNQNNYGYTF
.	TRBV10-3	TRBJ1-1	CAISEGTGAMNTEAFF
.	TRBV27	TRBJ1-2	CASSSGQGTYGYTF